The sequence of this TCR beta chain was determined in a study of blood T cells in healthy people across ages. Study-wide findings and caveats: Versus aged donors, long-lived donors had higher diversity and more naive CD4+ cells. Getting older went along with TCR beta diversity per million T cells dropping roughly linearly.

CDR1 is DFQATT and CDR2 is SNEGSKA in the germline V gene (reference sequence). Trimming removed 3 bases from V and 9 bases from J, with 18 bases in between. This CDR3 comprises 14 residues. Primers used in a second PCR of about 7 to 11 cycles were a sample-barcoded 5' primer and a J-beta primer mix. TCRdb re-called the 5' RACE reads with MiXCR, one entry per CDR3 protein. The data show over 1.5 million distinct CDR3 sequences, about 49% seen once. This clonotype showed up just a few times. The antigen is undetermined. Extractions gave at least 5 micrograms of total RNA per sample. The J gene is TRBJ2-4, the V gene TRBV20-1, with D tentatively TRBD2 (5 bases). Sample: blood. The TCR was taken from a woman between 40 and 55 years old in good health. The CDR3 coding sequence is TGCAGTGCTAGCGGTCTAGGAGGAAAAGGCATTCAGTACTTC. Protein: CSASGLGGKGIQYF.